These T cell receptor beta chains were read from a single sample in a study of T cell repertoires in ileal Crohn's disease. Measured with immunoSEQ multiplex PCR; TCRdb has only the in-frame clones, and not every one. Counted here are around 6,000 clones, over 75% occurring once; the ten biggest clones make up approximately 0.84%. Sequencing input: CD4+ T cells from ileum. The receptors stem from an adult with Crohn's disease. Some clones in this sample may be carry-over from other donors' samples. The CDR3 runs from the conserved cysteine through the conserved F or W. Fields, in order: J gene, clone size, V gene, D gene, CDR3 protein, CDR3 DNA. D genes are given only for firm matches. Expanded clones get a size class; other rows say once, few or many, or leave the size out.

j_gene: TRBJ1-5
abundance: NA
v_gene: TRBV10-2
d_gene: TRBD1
CDR3aa: CASSESGRQGTQPQHF
CDR3nt: TGCGCCAGCAGTGAGTCCGGAAGACAGGGAACTCAGCCCCAGCATTTT

j_gene: TRBJ2-2
abundance: NA
v_gene: TRBV2
d_gene: TRBD1
CDR3aa: CASIEQGAGELFF
CDR3nt: TGTGCCAGCATAGAACAGGGGGCCGGGGAGCTGTTTTTT

j_gene: TRBJ2-3
abundance: NA
v_gene: TRBV25-1
d_gene: TRBD2
CDR3aa: CASRGLAPTDTQYF
CDR3nt: TGTGCCAGCAGGGGACTAGCGCCCACAGATACGCAGTATTTT

j_gene: TRBJ1-1
abundance: NA
v_gene: TRBV5-4
d_gene: TRBD1
CDR3aa: CASRYGQGASTEAFF
CDR3nt: TGTGCCAGCAGATACGGACAGGGGGCCAGCACTGAAGCTTTCTTT

j_gene: TRBJ2-7
abundance: NA
v_gene: TRBV30
d_gene: TRBD1
CDR3aa: CAFFRDRGGEQYF
CDR3nt: TGTGCCTTCTTTCGGGACAGGGGGGGCGAGCAGTACTTC

j_gene: TRBJ2-3
abundance: NA
v_gene: TRBV11-1
d_gene: NA
CDR3aa: CASSVNSASTDTQYF
CDR3nt: TGTGCCAGCAGCGTAAACTCTGCTAGCACAGATACGCAGTATTTT

j_gene: TRBJ2-1
abundance: once
v_gene: TRBV4-1
d_gene: TRBD2
CDR3aa: CASSQKLAGLYNEQFF
CDR3nt: TGCGCCAGCAGCCAAAAACTAGCGGGTCTTTACAATGAGCAGTTCTTC

j_gene: TRBJ2-3
abundance: NA
v_gene: TRBV5-1
d_gene: TRBD2
CDR3aa: CASSLGAGIDTQYF
CDR3nt: TGCGCCAGCAGCTTGGGAGCGGGGATCGATACGCAGTATTTT

j_gene: TRBJ1-1
abundance: NA
v_gene: TRBV7-9
d_gene: NA
CDR3aa: CASSFGAGAEAFF
CDR3nt: TGTGCCAGCAGTTTCGGCGCAGGGGCTGAAGCTTTCTTT

j_gene: TRBJ2-7
abundance: NA
v_gene: TRBV7-3
d_gene: NA
CDR3aa: CASSLMNVQSYEQYF
CDR3nt: TGTGCCAGCAGCTTAATGAACGTCCAGTCCTACGAGCAGTACTTC

j_gene: TRBJ2-7
abundance: NA
v_gene: TRBV2
d_gene: NA
CDR3aa: CASSENRGFSYEQYF
CDR3nt: TGTGCCAGCAGTGAGAACCGAGGATTCTCCTACGAGCAGTACTTC